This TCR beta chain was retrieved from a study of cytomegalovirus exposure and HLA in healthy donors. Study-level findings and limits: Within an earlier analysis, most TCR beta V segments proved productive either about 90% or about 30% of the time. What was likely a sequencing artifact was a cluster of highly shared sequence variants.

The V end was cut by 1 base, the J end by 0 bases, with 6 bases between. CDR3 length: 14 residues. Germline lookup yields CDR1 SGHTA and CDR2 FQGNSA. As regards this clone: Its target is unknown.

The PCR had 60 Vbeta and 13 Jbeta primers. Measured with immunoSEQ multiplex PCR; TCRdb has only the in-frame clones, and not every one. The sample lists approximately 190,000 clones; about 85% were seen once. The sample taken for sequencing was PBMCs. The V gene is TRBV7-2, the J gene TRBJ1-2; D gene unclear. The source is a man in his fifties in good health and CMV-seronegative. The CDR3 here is CASSLGAANYGYTF. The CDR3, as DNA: TGTGCCAGCAGCTTAGGGGCAGCTAACTATGGCTACACCTTC.